One TCR beta chain is described in this entry. Its antigen remains unidentified. At one end, the junction sequence differs from germline, possibly due to a read error. No cell sorting was done before RNA was extracted from the tissue. Newly diagnosed lung cancer patients had thoracic surgery in China, August–November 2014, without prior chemotherapy. Three rounds of nested PCR, following a modified ARM-PCR protocol, produced the TCRbeta library. TCRdb used MiXCR to reprocess the multiplex PCR reads, holding one entry per CDR3 protein. The data contain 70,000 to 80,000 distinct CDR3 sequences, around 70% of them singletons. This CDR3 comprises 14 residues. The germline V gene has CDR1 MNHNS and CDR2 SASEGT. These data originate in a study of tumor and adjacent non-tumor tissue in lung cancer. Turning to the study itself: There were 11 to 13 adenocarcinoma, a couple of squamous cell carcinoma and 1 small cell lung cancer cases. On average, productive TCRbeta reads reached a few million per sample. General observations from the study: Tumor tissue had significantly higher TCR diversity than normal lung.

The sequencing input was lung tumor tissue. The clonotype was recovered from a woman aged 40 to 50 with non-small cell lung cancer. The V call is TRBV6-1, the J call TRBJ2-7; D is unresolved. This CDR3 reads CTSSVQPSYYERYF. CDR3 in DNA: TGTACCAGCAGTGTACAACCTTCTTATTACGAGCGGTACTTC.